The 3 T cell receptor beta chains below were found in one sample sequenced in a study of cytomegalovirus exposure and HLA in healthy donors. The PCR ran on 60 Vbeta and 13 Jbeta primers. Measured with immunoSEQ multiplex PCR; TCRdb has only the in-frame clones, and not every one. The sample has 60,000 to 75,000 clones; approximately 60% are singletons. The sequencing input was PBMCs. The receptor source for this set is a woman between 50 and 59 years old in good health and CMV-seronegative.

Only a few counts were recorded for this clone. The chain recombines TRBV7-9 with TRBJ2-7; D gene ambiguous. The germline gives CDR1 SEHNR, CDR2 FQNEAQ (reference sequence). The CDR3 runs 14 residues. V gave up 5 bases and J gave up 3 bases, with 14 bases separating them. CDR3 coding DNA: TGTGCCAGCAGCCGAGGCCGGTCACTCTACGAGCAGTACTTC. Translation: CASSRGRSLYEQYF.

The table lists this clone with a few counts. Additional DNA sequences in this sample encode the identical CDR3. The rearrangement links TRBV7-9 to TRBJ2-7, with a possible D match to TRBD2 (7 bases). Germline lookup yields CDR1 SEHNR and CDR2 FQNEAQ (reference sequence). V lost 1 base to trimming and J lost 5 bases, with 9 bases between them. The CDR3 has 13 residues. The CDR3 here is CASSLGEGDEQYF. The CDR3 nucleotides read TGTGCCAGCAGCTTAGGGGAGGGGGACGAGCAGTACTTC.

This chain joins TRBV15 and TRBJ1-2; tentatively, D is TRBD1 (6 bases). V was pared by 3 bases and J by 6 bases, with 11 bases between. Germline CDR1 LNHNV, CDR2 YYDKDF (reference sequence). CDR3 length: 13 residues. The CDR3 coding sequence is TGTGCCACCAGCAGCAGGGGTTTGGATGGCTACACCTTC. Its protein product is CATSSRGLDGYTF.